What follows are 21 T cell receptor beta chains derived from one specimen sequenced in a study of PD-L1 blockade in urothelial cancer. Only in-frame clones appear in the TCRdb table, and some are missing; sequencing was by immunoSEQ multiplex PCR. This table has about 40,000 clones, 83% appearing once. The specimen was PBMCs, collected around atezolizumab (anti-PD-L1) treatment. These receptors all come from a man aged 55 to 70 with urothelial cancer.

This chain joins TRBV28 and TRBJ2-1; 7 bases line up with TRBD1. CDR3 length equals 13 residues. V lost 7 bases, J lost 5 bases, and 5 bases stayed unmatched. The germline V gene encodes CDR1 MDHEN and CDR2 SYDVKM. The CDR3 DNA sequence: TGTGCCAGCAAGTGGGGACAGAACAATGAGCAGTTCTTC. This encodes CASKWGQNNEQFF.

V and J are TRBV29-1 and TRBJ1-1, with 8 positions matching TRBD1. V lost 6 bases and J lost 6; bases outside the gene matches: 12. The CDR3 contains 14 residues. In germline, CDR1 is SQVTM, CDR2 ANQGSEA. The CDR3 bases are TGCAGCGTCTGGAGGACAGGGAGTTTGGCTGAAGCTTTCTTT. Protein product: CSVWRTGSLAEAFF. Combining the CDR3 with reference TRBV29-1 and TRBJ1-1 gives the whole variable domain SAVISQKPSRDICQRGTSLTIQCQVDSQVTMMFWYRQQPGQSLTLIATANQGSEATYESGFVIDKFPISRPNLTFSTLTVSNMSPEDSSIYLCSVWRTGSLAEAFFGQGTRLTVV.

V gene TRBV28 combines with J gene TRBJ2-5; D gene unclear. This CDR3 is built from 14 residues. Germline assignment: CDR1 MDHEN and CDR2 SYDVKM. The V gene lost 3 bases and the J gene lost 1 base, with 9 bases spanning the gap. CDR3 bases: TGTGCCAGCAGTTTCACGCAGGTCCAAGAGACCCAGTACTTC. Encoded protein: CASSFTQVQETQYF.

The CDR3 reads CASSESTEPQETQYF. The CDR3 DNA reads TGCGCCAGCAGTGAGTCGACAGAACCCCAAGAGACCCAGTACTTC. V is TRBV10-1 and J is TRBJ2-5; D may be TRBD1 (5 bases). Trimming took 0 bases from V and 1 from J, leaving 9 bases between them. Looked up from germline, CDR1 is WNHNN and CDR2 is SYGVQD (reference sequence). The CDR3 consists of 15 residues.

This chain connects TRBV27 to TRBJ2-1; 9 bases agree with TRBD2. V dropped 6 bases and J dropped 7; count of bases not matched to a gene: 4. There are 13 residues in the CDR3. Germline loops: CDR1 MNHEY, CDR2 SMNVEV (reference sequence). CDR3 DNA: TGTGCCAGCAGGGGACTAGCTGGGAATGAGCAGTTCTTC. Encoded protein: CASRGLAGNEQFF.

V gene TRBV5-6 combines with J gene TRBJ1-2; TRBD1 aligns across 7 bases. This CDR3 has 13 amino acids. V lost 4 bases and J lost 7; bases outside the gene matches: 7. CDR1 and CDR2 from the germline V gene are SGHDT and YYEEEE. The CDR3 region is CASSPDRAGGYTF. The CDR3 DNA reads as TGTGCCAGCAGCCCTGACAGGGCCGGTGGCTACACCTTC.

This chain links TRBV11-2 with TRBJ2-5; 7 bases are shared with TRBD1. CDR1 and CDR2 (germline): SGHAT, FQNNGV. The CDR3 runs to 15 residues. After removal of 3 bases from V and 4 bases from J, the junction contained 8 bases not matched to a gene. CDR3 loop: CASSLRTGFLETQYF. The DNA of the CDR3 is TGTGCCAGCAGCTTGAGGACAGGATTTTTAGAGACCCAGTACTTC.

The rearrangement uses TRBV5-6 and TRBJ1-3; maybe TRBD1 (5 bases). The ends were cut back, 0 bases at V and 4 bases at J, with 8 bases in the middle. This CDR3 spans 14 amino acids. Germline loops: CDR1 SGHDT, CDR2 YYEEEE. This chain's CDR3 is CASSLGQRGNTIYF. Written as DNA, the CDR3 is TGTGCCAGCAGCTTGGGACAGCGAGGAAACACCATATATTTT.

The gene calls are TRBV4-1 and TRBJ2-3; 11 bases line up with TRBD1. Losses at the gene ends were 3 bases for V and 5 bases for J; bases not matched to a gene: 10. CDR1 is MGHRA, CDR2 YSYEKL, per germline. This CDR3 has 17 amino acids. CDR3 loop: CASSHPSRTGGQDTQYF. The DNA for the CDR3 is TGCGCCAGCAGCCATCCGTCCCGGACAGGGGGCCAAGATACGCAGTATTTT.

This rearrangement joins TRBV4-2 to TRBJ2-1; 11 bases fit TRBD2. The CDR3 loop spans 15 amino acids. Trimming took 0 bases from V and 7 from J; bases not matched to a gene: 2. The V gene's germline CDR1 is LGHNA and CDR2 YNFKEQ. CDR3 sequence reads: CASSQDRTSGNEQFF. The CDR3 nucleotides read TGTGCCAGCAGCCAAGACAGGACTAGCGGGAATGAGCAGTTCTTC.

The DNA of the CDR3 is TGTGCCAGCAGCCACCTAGCGGGGACCTACGAGCAGTACTTC. This codes for CASSHLAGTYEQYF. The J gene is TRBJ2-7, the V gene TRBV14; 9 bases align to TRBD2. Trimming removed 3 bases from V and 2 bases from J; junction bases left unmatched: 2. The CDR3 has 14 amino acids. Germline loops: CDR1 SGHDN, CDR2 FVKESK.

The genes are TRBV19 and TRBJ1-1; no definite D call. Germline loops: CDR1 LNHDA, CDR2 SQIVND (reference sequence). CDR3 length equals 16 residues. V gave up 1 base and J gave up 0 bases, with 12 bases separating them. Written as DNA, the CDR3 is TGTGCCAGTAGTATAGGTTATCAACTAATGAACACTGAAGCTTTCTTT. Translated: CASSIGYQLMNTEAFF.

The chain combines TRBV12-5 with TRBJ1-2, with D possibly being TRBD1 (5 bases). Germline CDR1 and CDR2: LGHNT and FRNRAP. V was shortened by 0 bases and J by 1 base, with 15 bases between the two germline ends. The CDR3 covers 17 residues. The CDR3 reads CASGLVPFRRGNYGYTF. The CDR3 DNA sequence: TGTGCTAGTGGTTTGGTACCATTTCGGAGGGGTAACTATGGCTACACCTTC.

The CDR3 is CASSLAGRETQYF. For the CDR3, the DNA is TGTGCCAGTAGCCTAGCGGGGCGGGAGACCCAGTACTTC. This chain links TRBV19 with TRBJ2-5; 9 nucleotides match TRBD2. Germline-derived CDR1 and CDR2 are LNHDA and SQIVND (reference sequence). This CDR3 comprises 13 residues. Germline trimming cut 6 bases from V and 5 bases from J; bases unmatched to any gene: 4.

CDR3 in DNA: TGTGCCAGCAGCTTGGGGCCTGGGGCCAACGTCCTGACTTTC. Its translation is CASSLGPGANVLTF. The rearrangement uses TRBV5-4 and TRBJ2-6; no clear D. The CDR3 covers 14 residues. V lost 0 bases and J lost 2, with 3 bases in between. Per germline, CDR1 SGHNT and CDR2 YYREEE (reference sequence).

The J gene is TRBJ2-1, the V gene TRBV5-1, with TRBD1 identical over 7 bases. In germline, CDR1 is SGHRS, CDR2 YFSETQ. V gave up 3 bases and J gave up 4 bases; unmatched junction bases: 4. CDR3 length equals 14 residues. The CDR3 here is CASSSPGQYNEQFF. CDR3 DNA sequence: TGCGCCAGCAGCTCGCCGGGACAGTACAATGAGCAGTTCTTC. Full variable domain (outside the CDR3, taken from reference TRBV5-1 and TRBJ2-1): KAGVTQTPRYLIKTRGQQVTLSCSPISGHRSVSWYQQTPGQGLQFLFEYFSETQRNKGNFPGRFSGRQFSNSRSEMNVSTLELGDSALYLCASSSPGQYNEQFFGPGTRLTVL.

This chain joins TRBV4-1 and TRBJ2-7; TRBD2 is a possible D gene (5 bases). The CDR3 runs to 16 residues. The germline gives CDR1 MGHRA, CDR2 YSYEKL. V shed 0 bases and J shed 7 bases, with 19 bases lying between them. The CDR3, as DNA: TGCGCCAGCAGCCAAGATCGGGGAGCCTCCACCGGGGAGCAGTACTTC. Its protein product is CASSQDRGASTGEQYF.

The chain has TRBV10-3 and TRBJ1-3; no reliable D call. With 8 bases removed from V and 0 bases from J, the gap between germline ends came to 20 bases. The CDR3 covers 17 residues. In germline, CDR1 is ENHRY, CDR2 SYGVKD. CDR3 DNA sequence: TGTGCCATCGGAGGAGCCCCGGATTCCCGCTCTGGAAACACCATATATTTT. Amino acids: CAIGGAPDSRSGNTIYF.

The genes are TRBV7-2 and TRBJ2-5, with 7 bases aligning to TRBD2. Germline V CDR1 and CDR2: SGHTA, FQGNSA. With 5 bases clipped from V and 5 bases from J, the junction kept 8 bases outside the gene matches. The length of the CDR3 is 14 residues. The CDR3 spells CASSPRGTTETQYF. The CDR3 region has the DNA TGTGCCAGCAGCCCGCGGGGGACTACGGAGACCCAGTACTTC. The complete variable domain, with remaining parts taken from reference TRBV7-2 and TRBJ2-5, reads GAGVSQSPSNKVTEKGKDVELRCDPISGHTALYWYRQSLGQGLEFLIYFQGNSAPDKSGLPSDRFSAERTGGSVSTLTIQRTQQEDSAVYLCASSPRGTTETQYFGPGTRLLVL.

The chain is built from TRBV30 and TRBJ2-7; 7 bases are shared with TRBD1. With V trimmed by 3 bases and J by 3 bases, 8 bases remained unmatched. The germline V gene encodes CDR1 GTSNPN and CDR2 SVGIG (reference sequence). The CDR3 runs to 14 residues. The CDR3 here is CAWSPGDRYYEQYF. CDR3 sequence (DNA): TGTGCCTGGAGCCCCGGGGACAGATACTACGAGCAGTACTTC.

This clone appeared a few times. The chain couples TRBV21-1 to TRBJ1-1; the table's D call, TRBD1, was not checked against the DNA. TRBV21-1 is a pseudogene. This CDR3 is 19 amino acids long. The CDR3 reads CASSMGLIATGMLNTEAFF. CDR3 DNA: TGTGCCAGCAGCATGGGGTTGATCGCTACAGGGATGTTGAACACTGAAGCTTTCTTT.